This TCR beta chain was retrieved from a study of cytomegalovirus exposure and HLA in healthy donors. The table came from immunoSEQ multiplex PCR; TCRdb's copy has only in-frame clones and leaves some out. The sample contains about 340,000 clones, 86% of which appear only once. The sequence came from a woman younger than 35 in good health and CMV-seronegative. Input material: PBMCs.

CDR3 residues: CTSSQGKRIHYEQYF. The DNA of the CDR3 is TGCACCAGCAGCCAAGGGAAGCGGATACACTACGAGCAGTACTTC. The chain carries TRBV1 and TRBJ2-7; TRBD2, the D gene given by the table, was not confirmed from the DNA. TRBV1 is assigned pseudogene status. The CDR3 is 15 amino acids.